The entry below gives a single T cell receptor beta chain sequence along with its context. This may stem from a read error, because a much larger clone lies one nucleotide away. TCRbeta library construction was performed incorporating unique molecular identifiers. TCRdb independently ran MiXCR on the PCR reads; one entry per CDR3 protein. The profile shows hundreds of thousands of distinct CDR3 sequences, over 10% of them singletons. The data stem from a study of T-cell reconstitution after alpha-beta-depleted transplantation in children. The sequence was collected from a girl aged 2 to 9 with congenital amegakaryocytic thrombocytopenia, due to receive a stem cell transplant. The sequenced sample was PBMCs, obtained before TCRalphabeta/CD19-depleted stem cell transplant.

CDR3 sequence: CASSSADGTNHIGDTIYF. The DNA of the CDR3 is TGCGCCAGCAGCTCCGCCGACGGGACGAACCATATCGGAGACACCATATATTTT. The rearrangement joins TRBV5-1 to TRBJ1-3; maybe TRBD1 (5 bases). V lost 3 bases to trimming and J lost 8 bases, with 27 bases between them. The CDR3 consists of 18 residues. The germline CDR1 and CDR2 sequences are SGHRS and YFSETQ.